Below are 17 T cell receptor beta chains sequenced from a single sample in a study of T-cell reconstitution after alpha-beta-depleted transplantation in children. The TCRbeta library incorporated unique molecular identifiers. One entry per CDR3 protein, called by TCRdb with MiXCR from the PCR reads. This sample yields about 600,000 distinct CDR3 sequences, of which roughly 13% are seen a single time; around 2% belongs to the top ten. The sequencing used PBMCs, mostly from graft donor cells, collected 360 days after TCRalphabeta/CD19-depleted stem cell transplant. Receptors originate from a male patient younger than 18 who had a stem cell transplant for acute myeloid leukemia, so the T cells may come from the graft donor.

The V gene is TRBV25-1, the J gene TRBJ1-3, with no clear D. Germline V CDR1 and CDR2: MGHDK, SYGVNS. V shed 4 bases and J shed 0 bases, with 10 bases lying between them. CDR3 length: 15 amino acids. The CDR3 DNA is TGTGCCAGCAGTGCTGGAGGAGCCTCTGGAAACACCATATATTTT. It codes for CASSAGGASGNTIYF. The full variable domain, its missing parts supplied by reference TRBV25-1 and TRBJ1-3, is EADIYQTPRYLVIGTGKKITLECSQTMGHDKMYWYQQDPGMELHLIHYSYGVNSTEKGDLSSESTVSRIRTEHFPLTLESARPSHTSQYLCASSAGGASGNTIYFGEGSWLTVV.

The gene calls are TRBV15 and TRBJ2-5; 8 nucleotides line up with TRBD2. Germline V CDR1 and CDR2: LNHNV, YYDKDF (reference sequence). J was trimmed by 2 bases and V by 2 bases; bases with no gene match: 10. The CDR3 is made up of 17 amino acids. In DNA form, the CDR3 reads TGTGCCACCAGCAGAACCCCTCGACTAGCGCGACAAGAGACCCAGTACTTC. Residues: CATSRTPRLARQETQYF.

This rearrangement joins TRBV27 to TRBJ2-1; D gene uncertain. Germline lookup yields CDR1 MNHEY and CDR2 SMNVEV (reference sequence). The CDR3 has 18 amino acids. Trimming took off 2 bases at V and 7 bases at J, with 24 bases between the two ends. In nucleotides, the CDR3 is TGTGCCAGCAGTTTAATGAAGGGCCTAGGGCCACGGATGAATGAGCAGTTCTTC. Its protein product is CASSLMKGLGPRMNEQFF.

This clonotype has more than one count but fewer than ten. The chain has TRBV7-2 and TRBJ2-1, with TRBD2 matching 10 bases. The junction had 10 bases not matched to a gene; V was cut back by 7 bases and J by 4 bases. Germline CDR1 is SGHTA and CDR2 is FQGNSA. The CDR3 runs 16 residues. The CDR3 DNA sequence: TGTGCCAGCACCCCAGAGGCTAGCGGGAGATACAATGAGCAGTTCTTC. This encodes CASTPEASGRYNEQFF.

This chain uses TRBV7-9 with TRBJ1-6; D gene uncertain. Trimming cost V 4 bases and J 7 bases, with 14 bases left between them. The V gene's germline CDR1 is SEHNR and CDR2 FQNEAQ (reference sequence). CDR3 length: 15 residues. DNA of the CDR3: TGTGCCAGCAGCTGGCCGGGCCACATCAATTCACCCCTCCACTTT. Protein sequence: CASSWPGHINSPLHF.

The count of this clonotype is one. The chain carries TRBV3-1 and TRBJ1-1, with D perhaps matching TRBD1 (5 bases). The CDR3 is made up of 14 amino acids. Trimming took 0 bases from V and 4 from J, leaving 9 bases between them. Looked up from germline, CDR1 is LGHDT and CDR2 is YNNKEL (reference sequence). CDR3 region: CASSQDWGGTEAFF. CDR3 bases: TGTGCCAGCAGCCAAGATTGGGGGGGCACTGAAGCTTTCTTT.

J is TRBJ1-1 and V is TRBV12-3 or TRBV12-4; tentatively, D is TRBD1 (6 bases). The CDR3 length is 13 residues. V lost 5 bases and J 11 bases, leaving 18 bases between the germline ends. CDR3 bases: TGTGCCAGCAGTGGAACAGGGCCAGATATGGCTTTCTTT. Its translation is CASSGTGPDMAFF.

The genes are TRBV29-1 and TRBJ1-1; weak D call: TRBD1 (5 bases). The CDR3 totals 14 residues. Trimming removed 2 bases at V and 4 bases at J, with 14 bases between. Germline values: CDR1 SQVTM, CDR2 ANQGSEA. In DNA form, the CDR3 reads TGCAGCGTTGAACATTGGGGGGGTGTCACTGAAGCTTTCTTT. As protein: CSVEHWGGVTEAFF.

This clonotype was picked up a small number of times. The genes are TRBV5-6 and TRBJ1-1, with TRBD1 as a possible D gene (5 bases). The CDR3 length is 15 residues. Trimming cost V 0 bases and J 5 bases, with 14 bases left between them. Per germline, CDR1 SGHDT and CDR2 YYEEEE. The CDR3 DNA is TGTGCCAGCAGCTTGGCCAGGGATGGAGGGACTGAAGCTTTCTTT. Its protein product is CASSLARDGGTEAFF.

The chain links TRBV7-2 to TRBJ1-1, with a tentative D call TRBD1 (5 bases). The CDR3 sequence is 14 residues long. V was trimmed by 3 bases and J by 6 bases, leaving 14 bases between them. Germline V gene lookup returns CDR1 SGHTA and CDR2 FQGNSA. The CDR3 sequence is CASSFSVGGAEAFF. The CDR3 DNA is TGTGCCAGCAGCTTTTCAGTCGGGGGTGCTGAAGCTTTCTTT.

The rearrangement uses TRBV4-1 and TRBJ2-6; 7 bases match TRBD2. The V gene's germline CDR1 is MGHRA and CDR2 YSYEKL. The CDR3 extends over 21 amino acids. With V trimmed by 0 bases and J by 0 bases, 14 bases remained unmatched. CDR3 sequence (DNA): TGCGCCAGCAGCCAAGATTTACAGGCGGGAGCCGCTTTCTCTGGGGCCAACGTCCTGACTTTC. This translates into CASSQDLQAGAAFSGANVLTF.

This clonotype was counted at least ten times. The genes are TRBV6-5 and TRBJ2-3; 8 bases match TRBD2. Germline trimming cut 0 bases from V and 2 bases from J; bases unmatched to any gene: 7. The CDR3 spans 17 residues. Germline V gene sequence: CDR1 MNHEY, CDR2 SVGAGI. This CDR3 reads CASSYSVSGTITDTQYF. CDR3 sequence (DNA): TGTGCCAGCAGTTACTCGGTTAGCGGGACAATCACAGATACGCAGTATTTT.

Worth noting for this clonotype: This may be a read error, as it is one base from a much larger clone. This CDR3 is missing its conserved last phenylalanine or tryptophan, likely due to a read error. The chain links TRBV20-1 to TRBJ2-1, with D perhaps TRBD1 (6 bases). The CDR3 consists of 11 residues. Looked up from germline, CDR1 is DFQATT and CDR2 is SNEGSKA (reference sequence). Deletions cut 4 bases from V and 9 bases from J, with 10 bases between. The CDR3 here is CSANRAGEQFL. DNA of the CDR3: TGCAGTGCTAACAGGGCGGGTGAGCAGTTCCTC.

This clonotype was counted at least ten times. The rearrangement joins TRBV12-3 or TRBV12-4 to TRBJ2-5; possibly TRBD1 for D (6 bases). CDR3 length equals 16 residues. The germline V and J ends were trimmed by 5 bases and 5 bases, with 21 bases remaining between them. CDR3 in amino acids: CASSQSRGPREETQYF. The CDR3 DNA sequence: TGTGCCAGCAGTCAGTCCAGGGGCCCAAGGGAGGAGACCCAGTACTTC.

This clonotype was observed a few times. The chain is built from TRBV7-6 and TRBJ2-3; 9 bases line up with TRBD2. J was trimmed by 2 bases and V by 7 bases; bases with no gene match: 10. The CDR3 is 16 amino acids. Per the germline V gene, CDR1 is SGHVS and CDR2 is FNYEAQ. The CDR3 DNA reads TGTGCCAGCACCCTTGGGGCGGGAGGGTACACAGATACGCAGTATTTT. Amino acids: CASTLGAGGYTDTQYF.

The rearrangement uses TRBV20-1 and TRBJ2-1, with D possibly called TRBD1 or TRBD2 (6 bases each). The germline gives CDR1 DFQATT, CDR2 SNEGSKA (reference sequence). This CDR3 region has 15 residues. CDR3 loop: CSEARGESAYNEQFF. CDR3 in DNA: TGCAGCGAAGCTAGGGGGGAGTCGGCCTACAATGAGCAGTTCTTC.

V is TRBV20-1 and J is TRBJ2-7, with D possibly called TRBD1 or TRBD2 (5 bases each). Germline V gene data show CDR1 as DFQATT and CDR2 as SNEGSKA (reference sequence). The ends were cut back, 7 bases at V and 6 bases at J, with 22 bases in the middle. The length of the CDR3 is 14 residues. The CDR3 loop reads CSVSLGEHGREQYF. CDR3 sequence (DNA): TGCAGTGTTTCACTGGGGGAGCATGGGCGCGAGCAGTACTTC.